The next 17 T cell receptor beta chains were all read from a single sample in a study of blood T cell repertoires in COVID-19. Only in-frame clones appear in the TCRdb table, and some are missing; sequencing was by immunoSEQ multiplex PCR. The sample shows more than 150,000 clones, 60% to 80% of them seen only once. Source material: peripheral blood. These receptors originate from a woman between 70 and 85 years old with acute or convalescent COVID-19.

The genes are TRBV7-2 and TRBJ2-2; possible D gene TRBD1, 5 bases. The CDR3 has 15 amino acids. Trimming cost V 4 bases and J 0 bases, with 9 bases left between them. The germline CDR1 and CDR2 sequences are SGHTA and FQGNSA. The CDR3 sequence: CASSWAGPNTGELFF. CDR3 DNA: TGTGCCAGCAGCTGGGCAGGGCCGAACACCGGGGAGCTGTTTTTT. The variable domain in full, with the rest retrieved from reference TRBV7-2 and TRBJ2-2, is GAGVSQSPSNKVTEKGKDVELRCDPISGHTALYWYRQSLGQGLEFLIYFQGNSAPDKSGLPSDRFSAERTGGSVSTLTIQRTQQEDSAVYLCASSWAGPNTGELFFGEGSRLTVL.

The genes are TRBV7-9 and TRBJ2-1; the match to TRBD2 covers 7 bases. CDR3 size: 17 residues. CDR1 and CDR2 from the germline V gene are SEHNR and FQNEAQ (reference sequence). The V segment lost 10 bases and the J segment 9 bases; nucleotides outside the gene matches: 24. In DNA form, the CDR3 reads TGTGCCACCGGGAGGATGCCGGACACAGAGGCTCGCGGTGAGCAGTTCTTC. Amino acids: CATGRMPDTEARGEQFF.

This chain connects TRBV5-1 to TRBJ2-2, with D possibly matching TRBD2 (6 bases). From germline, CDR1 is SGHRS and CDR2 YFSETQ. Trimming pared 9 bases from V and 6 bases from J, leaving 21 bases between. This CDR3 is 15 amino acids long. CDR3 amino acids: CATHPTSQSAGELFF. Here the CDR3 DNA reads TGCGCCACCCACCCAACTAGCCAGTCTGCCGGGGAGCTGTTTTTT.

This chain joins TRBV6-5 and TRBJ1-2, with D hard to call. CDR1 MNHEY and CDR2 SVGAGI come from the germline V gene. Trimming stripped 6 bases from V and 8 bases from J, with 10 bases between. CDR3 length: 11 amino acids. The CDR3 bases are TGTGCCAGCAGGGGAGGGAGCGGCTACACCTTC. The encoded protein is CASRGGSGYTF.

V is TRBV2 and J is TRBJ1-1; D is perhaps TRBD1 (6 bases). Trimming left V 10 bases short and J 0 bases short, with 12 bases between. CDR1 and CDR2 from the germline V gene are SNHLY and FYNNEI. CDR3 size: 13 residues. The CDR3 loop is CATGGQMNTEAFF. The DNA of the CDR3 is TGTGCCACCGGCGGACAGATGAACACTGAAGCTTTCTTT.

J is TRBJ2-3 and V is TRBV7-9; 11 bases map to TRBD2. The CDR3 spans 16 residues. Looked up from germline, CDR1 is SEHNR and CDR2 is FQNEAQ (reference sequence). With V trimmed by 5 bases and J by 2 bases, 6 bases remained unmatched. DNA for the CDR3: TGTGCCAGCAGCCTGGGGACTAGCGGAACCACAGATACGCAGTATTTT. Translated: CASSLGTSGTTDTQYF.

This chain links TRBV4-2 with TRBJ2-7; unclear D gene. Germline-derived CDR1 and CDR2 are LGHNA and YNFKEQ. Trimming shortened V by 0 bases and J by 3 bases, and 12 bases separated the two germline ends. There are 15 residues in the CDR3. CDR3 DNA: TGTGCCAGCAGCCAAGACTCAGGATTAGTCTACGAGCAGTACTTC. As protein: CASSQDSGLVYEQYF.

V and J are TRBV27 and TRBJ1-6, with TRBD1 matching 8 bases. This CDR3 has 14 residues. V was clipped by 5 bases and J by 9 bases; unmatched bases: 6. Germline CDR1 MNHEY, CDR2 SMNVEV (reference sequence). CDR3 loop: CASSRQGSASPLHF. The CDR3 DNA reads as TGTGCCAGCAGTAGACAGGGGTCGGCTTCACCCCTCCACTTT.

The chain links TRBV11-1 to TRBJ2-1; TRBD2 matches at 10 bases. CDR1 is SGHAT and CDR2 is FQDESV in the germline V gene (reference sequence). Trimming removed 6 bases from V and 6 bases from J; junction bases left unmatched: 11. This CDR3 has 16 residues. CDR3 DNA sequence: TGTGCCAGCAGAATGGGTAGACTAGCGGGTGCCAATGAGCAGTTCTTC. Amino acids: CASRMGRLAGANEQFF.

This sequence joins TRBV19 and TRBJ1-4, with TRBD1 matching 9 bases. The length of the CDR3 is 16 residues. Germline V gene lookup returns CDR1 LNHDA and CDR2 SQIVND (reference sequence). V shed 6 bases, J shed 6 bases, and the junction held 11 bases outside the gene matches. CDR3 sequence reads: CASRLRDRAGDEKLFF. Written as DNA, the CDR3 is TGTGCCAGTAGACTCCGGGACAGGGCGGGGGATGAAAAACTGTTTTTT.

The rearrangement joins TRBV19 to TRBJ1-2; tentative D call: TRBD1 (5 bases). V lost 3 bases, J lost 7 bases, and 18 bases lay in between. The germline gives CDR1 LNHDA, CDR2 SQIVND (reference sequence). This CDR3 is 15 amino acids long. Here the CDR3 DNA reads TGTGCCAGTAGTATTAATGGGGAAACTGGGGCTGGCTACACCTTC. Protein sequence: CASSINGETGAGYTF.

This chain joins TRBV5-1 and TRBJ1-1; maybe TRBD1 (6 bases). Per germline, CDR1 SGHRS and CDR2 YFSETQ. The V gene lost 1 base and the J gene lost 1 base, with 17 bases spanning the gap. This CDR3 is 17 amino acids long. DNA for the CDR3: TGCGCCAGCAGCTTGTCACCGGGACAATCAACGAACACTGAAGCTTTCTTT. Translated: CASSLSPGQSTNTEAFF.

This chain links TRBV10-2 with TRBJ2-1; 9 bases are a match to TRBD1. With 5 bases clipped from V and 4 bases from J, the junction kept 6 bases outside the gene matches. Germline CDR1 WSHSY, CDR2 SAAADI. The CDR3 runs 15 residues. The DNA of the CDR3 is TGCGCCAGCAGTAACGACAGGGGGAAATACAATGAGCAGTTCTTC. Protein sequence: CASSNDRGKYNEQFF.

The J gene is TRBJ1-5, the V gene TRBV3-1 (or the pseudogene TRBV3-2); perhaps TRBD1 as D (5 bases). There are 13 residues in the CDR3. Trimming removed 2 bases from V and 6 bases from J, with 8 bases in between. Germline values: CDR1 LGHDT, CDR2 YNNKEL (reference sequence). CDR3 DNA: TGTGCCAGCAGCCAACAGGGTGCTCAGCCCCAGCATTTT. This translates into CASSQQGAQPQHF.

The gene calls are TRBV5-1 and TRBJ1-1; D might be TRBD1 (6 bases). CDR1 is SGHRS and CDR2 is YFSETQ in the germline V gene. Between the trimmed V and J ends, which lost 5 bases and 7 bases, there was a span of 15 bases. The CDR3 spans 13 residues. CDR3: CASSPGTQLEAFF. The CDR3 nucleotides read TGCGCCAGCAGTCCCGGGACACAACTTGAAGCTTTCTTT.

This clone was counted between two and nine times. The chain carries TRBV7-9 and TRBJ2-7; 14 bases map to TRBD2. The CDR3 is 14 residues long. Germline V gene sequence: CDR1 SEHNR, CDR2 FQNEAQ (reference sequence). The V and J ends lost 5 bases and 5 bases, in that order; junction bases with no gene match: 2. CDR3 in DNA: TGTGCCAGCAGCCTGACTAGCGGGAGGGACGAGCAGTACTTC. Protein sequence: CASSLTSGRDEQYF.

This clone showed up just a few times. This chain connects TRBV28 to TRBJ2-7; possibly TRBD1 for D (6 bases). CDR3 size: 13 residues. V lost 4 bases and J 5 bases, leaving 12 bases between the germline ends. Germline V gene lookup returns CDR1 MDHEN and CDR2 SYDVKM. CDR3 in DNA: TGTGCCAGCAGTTCCGGGACAAAGGACGAGCAGTACTTC. This codes for CASSSGTKDEQYF. The full variable domain, completed using reference TRBV28 and TRBJ2-7, is DVKVTQSSRYLVKRTGEKVFLECVQDMDHENMFWYRQDPGLGLRLIYFSYDVKMKEKGDIPEGYSVSREKKERFSLILESASTNQTSMYLCASSSGTKDEQYFGPGTRLTVT.